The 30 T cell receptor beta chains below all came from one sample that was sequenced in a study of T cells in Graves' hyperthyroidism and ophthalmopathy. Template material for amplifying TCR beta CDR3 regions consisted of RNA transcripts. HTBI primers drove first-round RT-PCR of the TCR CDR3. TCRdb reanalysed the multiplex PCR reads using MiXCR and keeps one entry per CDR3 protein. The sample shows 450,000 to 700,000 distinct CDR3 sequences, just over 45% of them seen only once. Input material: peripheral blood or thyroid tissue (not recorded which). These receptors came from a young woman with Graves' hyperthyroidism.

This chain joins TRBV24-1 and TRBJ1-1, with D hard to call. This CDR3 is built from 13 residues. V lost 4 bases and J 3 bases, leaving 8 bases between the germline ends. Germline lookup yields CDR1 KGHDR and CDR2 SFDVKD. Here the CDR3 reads CATSDPGHTEAFF. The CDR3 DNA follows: TGTGCCACCAGTGACCCTGGACACACTGAAGCTTTCTTT.

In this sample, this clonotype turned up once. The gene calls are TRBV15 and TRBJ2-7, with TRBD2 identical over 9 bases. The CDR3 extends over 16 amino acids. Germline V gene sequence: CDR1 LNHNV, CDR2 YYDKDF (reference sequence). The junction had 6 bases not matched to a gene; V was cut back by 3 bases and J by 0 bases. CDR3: CATSSLGREGSYEQYF. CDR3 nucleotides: TGTGCCACCAGCAGTTTAGGGCGGGAGGGCTCCTACGAGCAGTACTTC.

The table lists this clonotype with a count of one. The CDR3 sequence is CASSQPVAGAGETQYF. The CDR3 bases are TGTGCCAGCAGCCAGCCGGTAGCGGGAGCTGGGGAGACCCAGTACTTC. This chain uses TRBV5-6 with TRBJ2-5; 9 bases agree with TRBD2. The V gene's germline CDR1 is SGHDT and CDR2 YYEEEE. J lost 5 bases, V lost 4 bases, and 12 bases had no gene match. CDR3 size: 16 residues.

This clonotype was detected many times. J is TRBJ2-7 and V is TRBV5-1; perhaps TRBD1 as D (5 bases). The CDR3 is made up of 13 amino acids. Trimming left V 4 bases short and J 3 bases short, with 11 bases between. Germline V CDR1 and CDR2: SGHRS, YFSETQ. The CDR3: CASSIDSSYEQYF. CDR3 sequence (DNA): TGCGCCAGCAGCATAGACAGTAGCTACGAGCAGTACTTC.

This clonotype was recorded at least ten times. The CDR3 nucleotides are TGTGCCAGCAGTTTAGCTTTCGGGCCCCGTGGGGCTTTCTTT. Translating it yields CASSLAFGPRGAFF. The genes are TRBV12-3 or TRBV12-4 and TRBJ1-1; D gene uncertain. Deletions cut 0 bases from V and 11 bases from J, with 16 bases between. The CDR3 has 14 amino acids.

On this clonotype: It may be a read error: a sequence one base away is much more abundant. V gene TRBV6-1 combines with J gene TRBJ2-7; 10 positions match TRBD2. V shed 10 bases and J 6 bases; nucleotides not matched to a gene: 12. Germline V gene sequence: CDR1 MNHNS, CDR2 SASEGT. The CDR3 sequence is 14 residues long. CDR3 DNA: TGTGCCATCAGCAAAGCGGGAGGGCCTATCGAGCAGTACTTC. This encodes CAISKAGGPIEQYF.

The CDR3 DNA is TGCAGTGCTCGAAAGGGCGGGGTGAACGTCCTGACTTTC. It specifies CSARKGGVNVLTF. The chain is built from TRBV20-1 and TRBJ2-6, with a weak D call TRBD2 (6 bases). In germline, CDR1 is DFQATT, CDR2 SNEGSKA (reference sequence). V was shortened by 5 bases and J by 10 bases, with 15 bases between the two germline ends. The CDR3 covers 13 residues.

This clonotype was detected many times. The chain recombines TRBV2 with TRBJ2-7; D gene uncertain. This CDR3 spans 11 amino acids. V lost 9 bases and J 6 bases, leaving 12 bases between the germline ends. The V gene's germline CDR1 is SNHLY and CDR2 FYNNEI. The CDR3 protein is CASSNPSEQYF. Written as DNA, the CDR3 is TGTGCCAGTTCTAACCCGAGCGAGCAGTACTTC.

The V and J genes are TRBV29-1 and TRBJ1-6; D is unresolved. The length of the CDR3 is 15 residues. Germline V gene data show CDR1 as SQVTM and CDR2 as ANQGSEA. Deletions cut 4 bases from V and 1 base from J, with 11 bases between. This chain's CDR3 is CSVALSHSYNSPLHF. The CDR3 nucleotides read TGCAGCGTTGCCCTGTCGCATTCCTATAATTCACCCCTCCACTTT.

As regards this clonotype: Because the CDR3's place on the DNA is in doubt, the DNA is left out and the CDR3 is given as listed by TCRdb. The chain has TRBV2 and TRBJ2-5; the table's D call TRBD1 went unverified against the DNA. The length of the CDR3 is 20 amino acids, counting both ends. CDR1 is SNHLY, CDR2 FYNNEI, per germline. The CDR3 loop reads CASRILAVGELFFGEETQYF.

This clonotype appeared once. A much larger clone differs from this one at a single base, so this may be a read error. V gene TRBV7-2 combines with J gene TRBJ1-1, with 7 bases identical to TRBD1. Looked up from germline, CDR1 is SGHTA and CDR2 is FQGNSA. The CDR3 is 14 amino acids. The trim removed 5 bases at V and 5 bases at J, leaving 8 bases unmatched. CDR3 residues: CTSSNYRQGTEAFF. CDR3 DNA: TGTACCAGCAGCAACTACCGACAGGGTACTGAAGCTTTCTTT.

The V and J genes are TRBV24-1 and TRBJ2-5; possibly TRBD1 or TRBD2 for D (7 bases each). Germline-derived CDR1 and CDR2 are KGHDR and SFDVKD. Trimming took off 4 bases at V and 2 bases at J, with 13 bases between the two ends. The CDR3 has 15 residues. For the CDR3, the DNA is TGTGCCACCAGTGACCAAGCGGGACAGCAAGAGACCCAGTACTTC. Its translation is CATSDQAGQQETQYF.

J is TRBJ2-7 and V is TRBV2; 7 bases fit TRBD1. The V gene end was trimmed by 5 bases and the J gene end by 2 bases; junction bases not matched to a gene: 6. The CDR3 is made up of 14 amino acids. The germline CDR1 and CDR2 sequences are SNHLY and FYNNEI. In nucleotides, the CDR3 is TGTGCCAGCAGTTGGGACAGTGTTACCTACGAGCAGTACTTC. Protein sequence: CASSWDSVTYEQYF.

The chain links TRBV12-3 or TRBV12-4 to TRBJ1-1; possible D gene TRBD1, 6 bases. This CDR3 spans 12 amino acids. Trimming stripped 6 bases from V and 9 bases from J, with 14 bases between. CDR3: CASSTTGFKAFF. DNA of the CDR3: TGTGCCAGCAGCACAACAGGGTTTAAAGCTTTCTTT.

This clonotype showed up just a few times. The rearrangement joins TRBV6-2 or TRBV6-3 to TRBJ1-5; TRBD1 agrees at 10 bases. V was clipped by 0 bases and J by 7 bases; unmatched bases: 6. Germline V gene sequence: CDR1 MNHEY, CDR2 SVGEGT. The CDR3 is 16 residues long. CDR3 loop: CASSYSTGQGNQPQHF. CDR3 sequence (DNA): TGTGCCAGCAGTTACTCGACGGGACAGGGGAACCAGCCCCAGCATTTT.

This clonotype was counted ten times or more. The CDR3 loop reads CASSPNTGELFF. The CDR3 DNA sequence: TGTGCCAGCAGTCCGAACACCGGGGAGCTGTTTTTT. The chain recombines TRBV18 with TRBJ2-2, with D hard to call. This CDR3 region has 12 residues. Trimming pared 8 bases from V and 0 bases from J, leaving 4 bases between. Germline assignment: CDR1 KGHSH and CDR2 LQKENI.

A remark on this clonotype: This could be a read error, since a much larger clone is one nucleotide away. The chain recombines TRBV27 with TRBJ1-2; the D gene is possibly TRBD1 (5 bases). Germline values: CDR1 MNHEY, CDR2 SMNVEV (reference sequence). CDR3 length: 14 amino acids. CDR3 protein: CVSSADSGGYGYTF. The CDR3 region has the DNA TGTGTCAGCAGCGCAGACAGCGGAGGCTATGGCTACACCTTC.

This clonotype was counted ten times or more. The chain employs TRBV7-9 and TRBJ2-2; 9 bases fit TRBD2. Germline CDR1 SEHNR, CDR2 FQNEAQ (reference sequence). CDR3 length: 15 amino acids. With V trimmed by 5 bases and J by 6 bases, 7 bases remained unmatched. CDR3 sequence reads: CASSTVAGEAGELFF. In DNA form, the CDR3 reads TGTGCCAGCAGCACAGTAGCGGGAGAAGCCGGGGAGCTGTTTTTT.

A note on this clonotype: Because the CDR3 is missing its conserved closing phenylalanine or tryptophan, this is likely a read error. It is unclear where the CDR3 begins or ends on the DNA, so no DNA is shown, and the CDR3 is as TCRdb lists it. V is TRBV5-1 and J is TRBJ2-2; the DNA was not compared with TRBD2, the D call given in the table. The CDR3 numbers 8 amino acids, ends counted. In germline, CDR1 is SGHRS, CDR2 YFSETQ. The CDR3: CASSLGGV.

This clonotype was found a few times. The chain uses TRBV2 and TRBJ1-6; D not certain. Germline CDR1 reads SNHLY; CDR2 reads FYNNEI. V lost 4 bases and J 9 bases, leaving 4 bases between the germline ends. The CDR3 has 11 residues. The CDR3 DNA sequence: TGTGCCAGCAGTGCCTCTTCACCCCTCCACTTT. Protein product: CASSASSPLHF.

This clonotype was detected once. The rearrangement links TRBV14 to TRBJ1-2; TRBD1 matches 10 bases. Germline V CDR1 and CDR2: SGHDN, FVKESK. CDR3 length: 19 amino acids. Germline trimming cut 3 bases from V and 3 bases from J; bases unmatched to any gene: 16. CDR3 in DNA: TGTGCCAGCAGCCATGCCGGGACAGGGGAAGGAACCCAGTACTATGGCTACACCTTC. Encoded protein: CASSHAGTGEGTQYYGYTF.

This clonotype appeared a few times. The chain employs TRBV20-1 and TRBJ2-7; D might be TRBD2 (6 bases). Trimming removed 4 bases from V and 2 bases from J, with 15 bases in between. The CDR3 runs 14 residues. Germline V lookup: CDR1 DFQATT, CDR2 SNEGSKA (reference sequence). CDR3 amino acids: CSAKIPSVPYEQYF. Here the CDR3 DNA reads TGCAGTGCTAAAATCCCTAGCGTCCCCTACGAGCAGTACTTC.

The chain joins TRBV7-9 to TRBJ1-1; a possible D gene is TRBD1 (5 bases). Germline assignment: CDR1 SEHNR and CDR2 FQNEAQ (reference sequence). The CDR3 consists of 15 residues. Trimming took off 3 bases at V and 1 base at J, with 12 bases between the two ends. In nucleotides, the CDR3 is TGTGCCAGCAGCTTGGGAGGCGGGGGGAACACTGAAGCTTTCTTT. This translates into CASSLGGGGNTEAFF.

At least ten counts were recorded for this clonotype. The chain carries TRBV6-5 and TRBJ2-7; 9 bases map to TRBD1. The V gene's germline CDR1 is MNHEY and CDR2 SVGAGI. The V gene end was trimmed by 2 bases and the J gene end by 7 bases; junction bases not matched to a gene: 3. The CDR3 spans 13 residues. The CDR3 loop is CASSYRTGDEQYF. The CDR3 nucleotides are TGTGCCAGCAGTTACCGGACAGGGGATGAGCAGTACTTC.

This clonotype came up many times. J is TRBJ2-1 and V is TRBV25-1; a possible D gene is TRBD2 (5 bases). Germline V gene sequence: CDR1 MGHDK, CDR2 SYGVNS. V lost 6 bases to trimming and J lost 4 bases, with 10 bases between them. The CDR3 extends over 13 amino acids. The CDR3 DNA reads TGTGCCAGCAGCTCGGGAAGTTACAATGAGCAGTTCTTC. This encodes CASSSGSYNEQFF.

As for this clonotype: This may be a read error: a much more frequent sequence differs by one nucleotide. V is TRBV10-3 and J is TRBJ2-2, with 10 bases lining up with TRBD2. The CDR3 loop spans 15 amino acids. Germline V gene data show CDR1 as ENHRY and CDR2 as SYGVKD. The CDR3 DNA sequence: TGTGCCATCAGTGAGACTAGCGGGATGGCCGGGGAGCTGCTTTTT. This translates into CAISETSGMAGELLF.

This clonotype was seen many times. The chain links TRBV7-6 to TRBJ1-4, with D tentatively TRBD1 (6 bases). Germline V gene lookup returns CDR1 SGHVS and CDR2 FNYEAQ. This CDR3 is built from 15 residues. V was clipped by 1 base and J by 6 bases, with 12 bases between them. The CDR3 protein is CASSLGGQVDEKLFF. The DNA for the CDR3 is TGTGCCAGCAGCTTAGGGGGGCAGGTTGATGAAAAACTGTTTTTT.

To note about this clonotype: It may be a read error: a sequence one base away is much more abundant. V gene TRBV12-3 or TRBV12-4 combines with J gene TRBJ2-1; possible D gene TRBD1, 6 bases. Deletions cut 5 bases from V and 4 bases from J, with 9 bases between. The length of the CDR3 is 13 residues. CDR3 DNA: TGTGCCAGCAGTACAGGGATGTACAATGAGCAGTTCTTC. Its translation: CASSTGMYNEQFF.

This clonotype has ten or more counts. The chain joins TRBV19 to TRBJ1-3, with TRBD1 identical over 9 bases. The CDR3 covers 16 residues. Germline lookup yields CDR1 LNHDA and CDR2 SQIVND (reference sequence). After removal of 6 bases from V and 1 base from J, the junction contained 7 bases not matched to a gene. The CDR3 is CASRQDRGLSGNTIYF. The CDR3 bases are TGTGCCAGTAGACAGGACAGGGGATTATCTGGAAACACCATATATTTT.

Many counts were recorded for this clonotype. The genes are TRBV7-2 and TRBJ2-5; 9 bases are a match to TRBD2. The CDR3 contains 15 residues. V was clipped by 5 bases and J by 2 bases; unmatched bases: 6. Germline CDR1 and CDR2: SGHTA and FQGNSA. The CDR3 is CASSPRLAEQETQYF. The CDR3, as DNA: TGTGCCAGCAGCCCAAGACTAGCGGAGCAAGAGACCCAGTACTTC. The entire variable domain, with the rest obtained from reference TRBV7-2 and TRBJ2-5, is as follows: GAGVSQSPSNKVTEKGKDVELRCDPISGHTALYWYRQSLGQGLEFLIYFQGNSAPDKSGLPSDRFSAERTGGSVSTLTIQRTQQEDSAVYLCASSPRLAEQETQYFGPGTRLLVL.